The text below deals with one T cell receptor (beta chain). These data come from a study of blood T cell repertoires in COVID-19. The wider study: Acute and convalescent COVID-19 specimens originated in the United States, Italy and Spain. PBMCs, B-cell-depleted T cells, or T cells provided the cDNA or gDNA that made up the material.

Original handling: Estimates of nucleated cell counts were drawn from the amplification of reference gene primers. Assay used: immunoSEQ multiplex PCR; TCRdb lists only in-frame clones, some missing. V, J and clone size derive from that table, while D and trimming were established from the DNA sequence. The sample holds approximately 150,000 clones, around 90% seen once. With 0 bases clipped from V and 2 bases from J, the junction kept 7 bases outside the gene matches. The CDR3 has 17 amino acids. CDR1 is GTSNPN and CDR2 is SVGIG in the germline V gene (reference sequence). This chain links TRBV30 with TRBJ1-6, with TRBD1 matching over 7 bases. Material for sequencing was peripheral blood. The origin of this receptor is a man aged 55 to 70 with active or convalescent COVID-19. CDR3 nucleotides: TGTGCCTGGAGTGTAGACAGGGCAAAGCCCTATAATTCACCCCTCCACTTT. Translated, it gives CAWSVDRAKPYNSPLHF. The complete variable domain, with remaining parts taken from reference TRBV30 and TRBJ1-6, reads SQTIHQWPATLVQPVGSPLSLECTVEGTSNPNLYWYRQAAGRGLQLLFYSVGIGQISSEVPQNLSASRPQDRQFILSSKKLLLSDSGFYLCAWSVDRAKPYNSPLHFGNGTRLTVT.